This T cell receptor (beta chain) was captured in a study of T cell responses to AZD1222 COVID-19 vaccine. Overall study results and limits: Repertoires in all cases were sampled only once the peak T cell response had passed. It should be noted that donors were predominantly white British and more often female, and clonal diversity was possibly underestimated.

There are 16 residues in the CDR3. CDR1 is ENHRY and CDR2 is SYGVKD in the germline V gene. V gave up 2 bases and J gave up 7 bases; unmatched junction bases: 8. To note about this clone: The antigen remains undetermined.

Sequencing was performed with immunoSEQ multiplex PCR; in TCRdb, only in-frame clones are kept and a portion is missing. The sample has about 77,000 clones, around 90% seen once. The chain uses TRBV10-3 and TRBJ2-3; 11 bases match TRBD1. The sample here was peripheral blood, taken 28 days after the second AZD1222 dose. The TCR sequence derives from an adult who received the AZD1222 COVID-19 vaccine. The CDR3 sequence is CAISEGQGARRYTQYF. The CDR3 DNA reads TGTGCCATCAGTGAGGGACAGGGGGCCCGACGGTATACGCAGTATTTT.